The clone carrying this T cell receptor (beta chain) was seen many times. The entry originates in a study of CD8 T cells in ankylosing spondylitis. V was shortened by 4 bases and J by 5 bases, with 8 bases between the two germline ends. Germline V gene sequence: CDR1 LNHDA, CDR2 SQIVND (reference sequence). The CDR3 runs 13 residues. As the method for making TCR beta libraries, quantitative 5'-RACE with molecular barcodes was used. TCRdb processed the 5' RACE reads anew with MiXCR; each CDR3 protein has one entry. The data show fewer than 250,000 distinct CDR3 sequences, about 10% seen once. The sequence was obtained from a male donor with ankylosing spondylitis or in good health (not recorded which). V is TRBV19 and J is TRBJ2-2; D ambiguous. Sequencing input: blood, either unsorted or a sorted T cell fraction (not recorded which). CDR3 in amino acids: CASSTALTGELFF. The CDR3, as DNA: TGTGCCAGTAGTACTGCCTTAACCGGGGAGCTGTTTTTT.